Presented here are 24 T cell receptor beta chains from one specimen sequenced in a study of shared clonotypes between healthy human individuals. Repertoires were generated with immunoSEQ multiplex PCR, while TCRdb's copy carries only in-frame clones and drops some. The sample shows around 430,000 clones, 70% to 80% of them seen only once. The sequenced sample was PBMCs. The receptors come from a woman aged 35 to 49 in good health. Some clones in this sample may be carry-over from other donors' samples.

There are a few counts of this clone. The rearrangement joins TRBV6-6 to TRBJ2-3; D call uncertain. This CDR3 comprises 14 residues. The germline CDR1 and CDR2 sequences are MNHNY and SVGAGI (reference sequence). V was cut by 0 bases and J by 5 bases, with 9 bases left in between. The CDR3 here is CASSYSVLGDTQYF. The CDR3 DNA reads TGTGCCAGCAGTTACTCGGTCTTGGGAGATACGCAGTATTTT.

This clone was counted between two and nine times. The rearrangement uses TRBV7-8 and TRBJ2-2; D is unclear. V was shortened by 1 base and J by 3 bases, with 9 bases between the two germline ends. This CDR3 comprises 15 residues. Per germline, CDR1 SGHVS and CDR2 FQNEAQ. In DNA form, the CDR3 reads TGTGCCAGCAGCTTAGTTGTCCTTCACACCGGGGAGCTGTTTTTT. This translates into CASSLVVLHTGELFF.

The J gene is TRBJ1-2, the V gene TRBV19; perhaps TRBD1 as D (5 bases). This CDR3 has 15 residues. CDR1 is LNHDA and CDR2 is SQIVND in the germline V gene (reference sequence). V was pared by 2 bases and J by 0 bases, with 10 bases between. The CDR3 reads CASSIRGSSNYGYTF. The CDR3 bases are TGTGCCAGTAGTATAAGGGGCAGCTCTAACTATGGCTACACCTTC.

This clone has just one count. This chain uses TRBV12-5 with TRBJ2-1; no reliable D call. The CDR3 extends over 12 amino acids. V was trimmed by 1 base and J by 10 bases, leaving 8 bases between them. Germline lookup yields CDR1 LGHNT and CDR2 FRNRAP. In nucleotides, the CDR3 is TGTGCTAGTGGTTTGGGGTCTAGGGAGCAGTTCTTC. Residues: CASGLGSREQFF.

This chain links TRBV9 with TRBJ1-1; D might be TRBD1 (5 bases). V dropped 2 bases and J dropped 11 bases, with 16 bases sitting between them. Germline V gene sequence: CDR1 SGDLS, CDR2 YYNGEE. This CDR3 spans 13 amino acids. CDR3 loop: CASSVGVGEEAFF. The CDR3 DNA sequence: TGTGCCAGCAGCGTCGGGGTGGGGGAAGAGGCTTTCTTT.

The gene calls are TRBV4-1 and TRBJ2-2; no firm D call. Trimming shortened V by 2 bases and J by 6 bases, and 10 bases separated the two germline ends. CDR1 is MGHRA, CDR2 YSYEKL, per germline. This CDR3 has 14 residues. CDR3 DNA: TGCGCCAGCAGCCAATTTCAGATTCCCGGGGAGCTGTTTTTT. As protein: CASSQFQIPGELFF.

The chain links TRBV7-2 to TRBJ2-1, with D maybe TRBD1 (5 bases). Germline V lookup: CDR1 SGHTA, CDR2 FQGNSA. This CDR3 comprises 14 residues. V gave up 4 bases and J gave up 5 bases, with 12 bases separating them. The CDR3 sequence is CASSSPAGNNEQFF. The CDR3 bases are TGTGCCAGCAGCTCCCCGGCAGGGAACAATGAGCAGTTCTTC.

The rearrangement joins TRBV28 to TRBJ2-5, with D possibly being TRBD1 (5 bases). TRBJ2-7 matches the DNA end more closely, so the J call is doubtful. There are 14 residues in the CDR3. Per the germline V gene, CDR1 is MDHEN and CDR2 is SYDVKM. CDR3: CASSFYRSSYEQYF. CDR3 coding DNA: TGTGCCAGCAGTTTTTACAGGAGCTCCTACGAGCAGTACTTC.

This chain joins TRBV19 and TRBJ2-3; perhaps TRBD1 as D (6 bases). Per germline, CDR1 LNHDA and CDR2 SQIVND (reference sequence). The CDR3 totals 13 residues. Trimming stripped 5 bases from V and 2 bases from J, with 8 bases between. The CDR3: CASSWTDTDTQYF. DNA for the CDR3: TGTGCCAGTAGTTGGACAGACACAGATACGCAGTATTTT.

J is TRBJ2-5 and V is TRBV18; 7 positions agree with TRBD2. CDR1 KGHSH and CDR2 LQKENI come from the germline V gene. The CDR3 has 13 residues. J was trimmed by 5 bases and V by 4 bases; bases with no gene match: 4. The CDR3 region has the DNA TGTGCCAGCTCACTGCGGGAGACGGAGACCCAGTACTTC. This encodes CASSLRETETQYF.

This chain links TRBV6-6 with TRBJ1-2; 9 nucleotides align to TRBD1. The J segment lost 8 bases and the V segment lost 10 bases, leaving 20 bases of the junction unmatched. Germline-derived CDR1 and CDR2 are MNHNY and SVGAGI (reference sequence). This CDR3 is built from 16 residues. CDR3 bases: TGTGCCATCCCTCACTCGGTACCGGGACAGGGTACCGGCTACACCTTC. Protein product: CAIPHSVPGQGTGYTF.

The rearrangement links TRBV9 to TRBJ1-5, with 7 bases lining up with TRBD1. From germline, CDR1 is SGDLS and CDR2 YYNGEE. The ends lost 2 bases at V and 3 bases at J; junction bases unmatched: 2. The CDR3 loop spans 14 amino acids. DNA of the CDR3: TGTGCCAGCAGCGTGGGGACAGACAATCAGCCCCAGCATTTT. Protein: CASSVGTDNQPQHF.

The chain is built from TRBV28 and TRBJ2-3; the D gene is possibly TRBD2 (7 bases). With 3 bases removed from V and 1 base from J, the gap between germline ends came to 23 bases. The CDR3 covers 19 residues. The germline V gene has CDR1 MDHEN and CDR2 SYDVKM. In DNA, the CDR3 is TGTGCCAGCAGTTTGGGGGCTAGTCGGGAGGATGTGGGCACAGATACGCAGTATTTT. Protein sequence: CASSLGASREDVGTDTQYF. The entire variable domain, with the rest obtained from reference TRBV28 and TRBJ2-3, is as follows: DVKVTQSSRYLVKRTGEKVFLECVQDMDHENMFWYRQDPGLGLRLIYFSYDVKMKEKGDIPEGYSVSREKKERFSLILESASTNQTSMYLCASSLGASREDVGTDTQYFGPGTRLTVL.

The chain has TRBV7-3 and TRBJ1-1; possible D gene TRBD1, 5 bases. The CDR3 extends over 14 amino acids. Germline values: CDR1 SGHTA, CDR2 FQGTGA. The V gene lost 3 bases and the J gene lost 1 base, with 9 bases spanning the gap. CDR3 sequence (DNA): TGTGCCAGCAGCTTTAACGGGGGGAACACTGAAGCTTTCTTT. This codes for CASSFNGGNTEAFF.

The gene calls are TRBV9 and TRBJ2-1, with D perhaps matching TRBD1 or TRBD2 (6 bases each). CDR3 length: 15 amino acids. Deletions cut 0 bases from V and 9 bases from J, with 16 bases between. The germline V gene encodes CDR1 SGDLS and CDR2 YYNGEE. The DNA of the CDR3 is TGTGCCAGCAGCGTAGCGGCTAGCGAAGGGGGTGAGCAGTTCTTC. Protein product: CASSVAASEGGEQFF.

The CDR3 DNA is TGTGCCAGCTCACCGCTAGCGGGAGGGGGCTACAATGAGCAGTTCTTC. This encodes CASSPLAGGGYNEQFF. The chain joins TRBV18 to TRBJ2-1; 12 nucleotides line up with TRBD2. From germline, CDR1 is KGHSH and CDR2 LQKENI. V lost 3 bases, J lost 3 bases, and 3 bases stayed unmatched. CDR3 length equals 16 residues.

The genes are TRBV4-3 and TRBJ2-3; 9 nucleotides agree with TRBD2. The CDR3 totals 18 residues. Looked up from germline, CDR1 is LGHNA and CDR2 is YSLEER. The junction had 11 bases not matched to a gene; V was cut back by 4 bases and J by 0 bases. CDR3 sequence: CASSRWAGGPSSTDTQYF. The CDR3 nucleotides read TGCGCCAGCAGCCGGTGGGCGGGAGGGCCGTCTAGCACAGATACGCAGTATTTT.

The genes are TRBV5-6 and TRBJ1-2; TRBD1 matches 7 bases. With V trimmed by 6 bases and J by 3 bases, 8 bases remained unmatched. The germline gives CDR1 SGHDT, CDR2 YYEEEE. CDR3 length: 14 residues. CDR3 in amino acids: CASTETGSDYGYTF. CDR3 DNA sequence: TGTGCCAGCACTGAGACAGGGAGTGACTATGGCTACACCTTC.

The chain couples TRBV28 to TRBJ1-5, with D hard to call. Germline-derived CDR1 and CDR2 are MDHEN and SYDVKM. Trimming pared 6 bases from V and 0 bases from J, leaving 15 bases between. This CDR3 is built from 16 residues. CDR3 DNA: TGTGCCAGCAGGAGCAGTTCGGGATATAGCAATCAGCCCCAGCATTTT. It encodes CASRSSSGYSNQPQHF.

In regard to this clone: At one end the junction does not follow the germline gene, possibly because of a read error. V and J are TRBV7-7 and TRBJ1-1; D unclear. CDR3 size: 13 residues. Germline V gives CDR1 SSHAT, CDR2 FNYEAQ (reference sequence). The CDR3 loop is CASSLEAGTEAFF. The CDR3, as DNA: TGTGCTAGCAGCTTAGAGGCGGGGACTGAAGCTTTCTTT.

The gene calls are TRBV4-1 and TRBJ2-5; the D gene is possibly TRBD2 (6 bases). CDR1 and CDR2 from the germline V gene are MGHRA and YSYEKL. This CDR3 spans 15 amino acids. V was cut by 0 bases and J by 5 bases, with 13 bases left in between. The CDR3 loop is CASSQDPDRGETQYF. The CDR3, as DNA: TGCGCCAGCAGCCAAGATCCAGACCGGGGGGAGACCCAGTACTTC.

The rearrangement links TRBV7-3 to TRBJ1-4; the match to TRBD1 covers 10 bases. This CDR3 has 16 amino acids. Losses at the gene ends were 2 bases for V and 6 bases for J; bases not matched to a gene: 6. Germline assignment: CDR1 SGHTA and CDR2 FQGTGA. CDR3 residues: CASSLSPGTGDEKLFF. CDR3 nucleotide sequence: TGTGCCAGCAGCTTATCCCCCGGGACAGGGGATGAAAAACTGTTTTTT.

This sequence joins TRBV30 and TRBJ2-1; D possibly corresponds to TRBD2 (5 bases). Germline lookup yields CDR1 GTSNPN and CDR2 SVGIG (reference sequence). The CDR3 sequence is 14 residues long. The ends were cut back, 5 bases at V and 8 bases at J, with 19 bases in the middle. DNA for the CDR3: TGTGCCTGGTCCCGAGCGGCCAGAACCCATGAGCAGTTCTTC. Its translation is CAWSRAARTHEQFF.

V gene TRBV10-3 combines with J gene TRBJ2-5; D not certain. Germline CDR1 and CDR2: ENHRY and SYGVKD. This CDR3 contains 12 residues. Trimming left V 5 bases short and J 5 bases short, with 9 bases between. This CDR3 is CAISPLGETQYF. CDR3 sequence (DNA): TGTGCCATCAGTCCTTTGGGGGAGACCCAGTACTTC.